This is a list of T cell receptor beta chains from one sample in a study of TIL therapy for anti-PD-1-resistant metastatic lung cancer. Repertoires were generated with immunoSEQ multiplex PCR, while TCRdb's copy carries only in-frame clones and drops some. There are about 59,000 clones in the sample; about 81% occur only once, and about 2.7% lies in the top ten. The sequencing here drew on blood, taken at baseline. These receptors all come from a person aged 25 to 79 with non-small cell lung cancer. The CDR3 runs from the conserved cysteine through the conserved F or W. D genes are given only for firm matches. Where a row states a size, it is once, few, many or the class of an expanded clone; other rows omit it.

d_gene: TRBD1
abundance: NA
j_gene: TRBJ1-6
len: 14
v_gene: TRBV6-5
CDR3aa: CASKGGQINSPLHF
CDR3nt: TGTGCCTCTAAGGGGGGACAGATAAATTCACCCCTCCACTTT

d_gene: TRBD2
abundance: many
j_gene: TRBJ2-1
len: 18
v_gene: TRBV9
CDR3aa: CASSVGRGGGSSYNEQFF
CDR3nt: TGTGCCAGCAGCGTAGGACGGGGGGGCGGGAGCTCCTACAATGAGCAGTTCTTC

d_gene: NA
abundance: NA
j_gene: TRBJ1-5
len: 13
v_gene: TRBV5-1
CDR3aa: CASSLTGNQPQHF
CDR3nt: TGCGCCAGCAGCTTGACAGGTAATCAGCCCCAGCATTTT

d_gene: NA
abundance: NA
j_gene: TRBJ2-7
len: 15
v_gene: TRBV30
CDR3aa: CAWSSQVSGKGEQYF
CDR3nt: TGTGCCTGGAGTTCACAGGTATCGGGTAAGGGGGAGCAGTACTTC

d_gene: NA
abundance: NA
j_gene: TRBJ1-1
len: 15
v_gene: TRBV7-2
CDR3aa: CASSLEVNPNTEAFF
CDR3nt: TGTGCCAGCAGCTTAGAAGTAAACCCGAACACTGAAGCTTTCTTT

d_gene: NA
abundance: NA
j_gene: TRBJ1-2
len: 15
v_gene: TRBV7-9
CDR3aa: CASSSGQPSNYGYTF
CDR3nt: TGTGCCAGCAGCTCCGGACAGCCTTCGAACTATGGCTACACCTTC

d_gene: NA
abundance: once
j_gene: TRBJ1-5
len: 14
v_gene: TRBV6-6
CDR3aa: CASSPSDFNQPQHF
CDR3nt: TGTGCCAGCAGCCCCTCCGATTTCAATCAGCCCCAGCATTTT

d_gene: TRBD1
abundance: NA
j_gene: TRBJ2-5
len: 14
v_gene: TRBV15
CDR3aa: CATSRRDSQETQYF
CDR3nt: TGTGCCACCAGCAGGAGGGACAGCCAAGAGACCCAGTACTTC

d_gene: NA
abundance: NA
j_gene: TRBJ2-2
len: 13
v_gene: TRBV6-4
CDR3aa: CASSDVSSGELFF
CDR3nt: TGTGCCAGCAGTGATGTGAGTTCGGGGGAGCTGTTTTTT

d_gene: NA
abundance: NA
j_gene: TRBJ2-3
len: 14
v_gene: TRBV10-3
CDR3aa: CAITPREVLDTQYF
CDR3nt: TGTGCCATCACCCCAAGGGAGGTATTAGATACGCAGTATTTT

d_gene: NA
abundance: NA
j_gene: TRBJ2-5
len: 11
v_gene: TRBV7-2
CDR3aa: CASSFQETQYF
CDR3nt: TGTGCCAGCAGCTTCCAAGAGACCCAGTACTTC

d_gene: NA
abundance: NA
j_gene: TRBJ1-4
len: 14
v_gene: TRBV6-5
CDR3aa: CASWSTGRGEKLFF
CDR3nt: TGTGCCAGCTGGAGCACAGGGAGGGGTGAAAAACTGTTTTTT

d_gene: NA
abundance: NA
j_gene: TRBJ2-1
len: 18
v_gene: TRBV7-6
CDR3aa: CASSLVTPIGATYNEQFF
CDR3nt: TGTGCCAGCAGCTTAGTAACGCCTATCGGGGCAACCTACAATGAGCAGTTCTTC

d_gene: TRBD1
abundance: NA
j_gene: TRBJ1-6
len: 16
v_gene: TRBV6-5
CDR3aa: CASSYTTGAYNSPLHF
CDR3nt: TGTGCCAGCAGTTACACGACAGGGGCTTATAATTCACCCCTCCACTTT

d_gene: NA
abundance: NA
j_gene: TRBJ2-7
len: 18
v_gene: TRBV11-2
CDR3aa: CASSSLAAGPHSAYEQYF
CDR3nt: TGTGCCAGCAGCTCCTTGGCCGCGGGACCCCATTCGGCTTACGAGCAGTACTTC

d_gene: TRBD2
abundance: NA
j_gene: TRBJ2-1
len: 19
v_gene: TRBV5-1
CDR3aa: CASSLGLAARGGFDNEQFF
CDR3nt: TGCGCCAGCAGCTTGGGCCTAGCGGCGAGGGGAGGTTTTGACAATGAGCAGTTCTTC

d_gene: TRBD1
abundance: NA
j_gene: TRBJ1-2
len: 13
v_gene: TRBV14
CDR3aa: CASSQTGAYGYTF
CDR3nt: TGTGCCAGCAGCCAGACAGGGGCCTATGGCTACACCTTC

d_gene: NA
abundance: NA
j_gene: TRBJ2-1
len: 15
v_gene: TRBV7-2
CDR3aa: CASSLETFSYNEQFF
CDR3nt: TGTGCCAGCAGCTTGGAAACTTTTTCCTACAATGAGCAGTTCTTC

d_gene: NA
abundance: NA
j_gene: TRBJ1-6
len: 15
v_gene: TRBV6-5
CDR3aa: CASRSRGRQNSPLHF
CDR3nt: TGTGCCAGCAGGTCTAGGGGACGGCAGAATTCACCCCTCCACTTT

d_gene: TRBD2
abundance: NA
j_gene: TRBJ2-5
len: 19
v_gene: TRBV27
CDR3aa: CASSLSRPGLAGGGETQYF
CDR3nt: TGTGCCAGCAGTTTATCACGTCCGGGACTAGCGGGAGGTGGAGAGACCCAGTACTTC

d_gene: NA
abundance: few
j_gene: TRBJ2-7
len: 15
v_gene: TRBV11-2
CDR3aa: CASSLERAPDHEQYF
CDR3nt: TGTGCCAGCAGCTTAGAACGGGCACCGGACCACGAGCAGTACTTC

d_gene: NA
abundance: once
j_gene: TRBJ2-3
len: 13
v_gene: TRBV5-1
CDR3aa: CASSSDLTDTQYF
CDR3nt: TGCGCCAGCAGCTCCGACCTCACAGATACGCAGTATTTT

d_gene: NA
abundance: NA
j_gene: TRBJ1-5
len: 14
v_gene: TRBV2
CDR3aa: CASRGDRSNQPQHF
CDR3nt: TGTGCCAGCAGAGGCGACAGGAGCAATCAGCCCCAGCATTTT

d_gene: TRBD1
abundance: once
j_gene: TRBJ2-7
len: 15
v_gene: TRBV4-3
CDR3aa: CASSQDWGQPYEQYF
CDR3nt: TGCGCCAGCAGCCAAGACTGGGGACAGCCCTACGAGCAGTACTTC

d_gene: NA
abundance: NA
j_gene: TRBJ1-5
len: 14
v_gene: TRBV30
CDR3aa: CAWSVEWGNQPQHF
CDR3nt: TGTGCCTGGAGTGTAGAGTGGGGCAATCAGCCCCAGCATTTT

d_gene: TRBD1
abundance: NA
j_gene: TRBJ2-5
len: 13
v_gene: TRBV9
CDR3aa: CASSGQGTKTQYF
CDR3nt: TGTGCCAGCAGCGGACAGGGAACGAAGACCCAGTACTTC

d_gene: NA
abundance: once
j_gene: TRBJ1-3
len: 15
v_gene: TRBV6-5
CDR3aa: CASSYGVSSGNTIYF
CDR3nt: TGTGCCAGCAGTTATGGGGTCAGCTCTGGAAACACCATATATTTT

d_gene: NA
abundance: NA
j_gene: TRBJ2-4
len: 18
v_gene: TRBV2
CDR3aa: CASSGPLEGFIAKNIQYF
CDR3nt: TGTGCCAGCAGTGGACCCCTCGAGGGCTTCATAGCCAAAAACATTCAGTACTTC